The rows below give T cell receptor beta chains drawn from one sample of a study of T cells in Graves' hyperthyroidism and ophthalmopathy. From the multiplex PCR reads, TCRdb called clonotypes with MiXCR, one entry per CDR3 protein. The top ten hold under 65% of the sample, which has fewer than 250,000 distinct CDR3 sequences, about 15% seen once. Sequencing was performed on blood. The receptors stem from a man in his fifties with Graves' hyperthyroidism. CDR3s include the opening cysteine and the closing phenylalanine or tryptophan. The D gene is left open where the match is weak. Not every row has a clone size; where given, it reads once, few, many or a size class.

D	size	J	V	CDR3	DNA
TRBD2	many	TRBJ2-3	TRBV11-2	CASSLVASGRITDTQYF	TGTGCTAGCAGCTTAGTTGCTAGCGGGAGGATCACAGATACGCAGTATTTT
TRBD1	few	TRBJ1-4	TRBV3-1	CASSQVGTGVKLFF	TGTGCCAGCAGCCAAGTCGGGACAGGGGTAAAACTGTTTTTT
-	-	TRBJ1-5	TRBV12-5	CASGLVLWREVNQPQHF	TGTGCTAGTGGTTTGGTACTTTGGAGGGAGGTCAATCAGCCCCAGCATTTT
-	many	TRBJ1-1	TRBV3-1	CASSHSGWTFF	TGTGCCAGCAGCCATTCGGGTTGGACTTTCTTT
-	many	TRBJ2-3	TRBV7-8	CASSPRRVRLADTQYF	TGTGCCAGCAGCCCACGGCGGGTGAGACTGGCAGATACGCAGTATTTT
-	many	TRBJ2-1	TRBV20-1	CSARASPEQFF	TGCAGTGCTAGAGCGAGCCCCGAGCAGTTCTTC
TRBD2	-	TRBJ2-1	TRBV7-9	CASSSWDYYNEQFF	TGTGCCAGCAGCTCCTGGGACTACTACAATGAGCAGTTCTTC
-	few	TRBJ2-5	TRBV20-1	CSPYRGYQETQYF	TGCAGTCCATATAGGGGGTACCAAGAGACCCAGTACTTC
TRBD2	many	TRBJ2-3	TRBV20-1	CSARRWLAGADTQYF	TGCAGTGCTAGACGGTGGCTAGCGGGAGCGGATACGCAGTATTTT
-	many	TRBJ2-1	TRBV28	CASSSMSMRGNEQFF	TGTGCCAGCAGTTCGATGTCGATGCGCGGCAATGAGCAGTTCTTC
-	many	TRBJ2-2	TRBV2	CASSESAGNTGELFF	TGTGCCAGCAGTGAATCGGCTGGAAACACCGGGGAGCTGTTTTTT
-	few	TRBJ1-1	TRBV5-1	CASSFSGTTNTEAFF	TGCGCCAGCAGCTTTTCCGGGACAACCAACACTGAAGCTTTCTTT
TRBD2	many	TRBJ2-1	TRBV20-1	CSAKGGRHYNEQFF	TGCAGTGCTAAGGGCGGGAGGCACTACAATGAGCAGTTCTTC
TRBD1	many	TRBJ2-1	TRBV15	CATLGQGREQFF	TGTGCCACCTTGGGACAGGGGCGGGAGCAGTTCTTC
TRBD1	-	TRBJ2-1	TRBV2	CASSYRGLHEQFF	TGTGCCAGCAGTTACAGGGGGCTCCATGAGCAGTTCTTC
-	-	TRBJ2-3	TRBV7-2	CASSLDQGTDTQYF	TGTGCCAGCAGCTTAGACCAGGGCACAGATACGCAGTATTTT
TRBD2	many	TRBJ2-1	TRBV20-1	CSATGRTSQRGQFF	TGCAGTGCTACCGGGCGGACTAGCCAAAGAGGGCAGTTCTTC
TRBD1	-	TRBJ2-1	TRBV27	CASSLTVPGQGPSSYNEQFF	TGTGCCAGCAGTTTAACGGTCCCGGGACAGGGTCCGAGCTCCTACAATGAGCAGTTCTTC
TRBD1	many	TRBJ2-1	TRBV2	CASIRDRQDNEQFF	TGTGCCAGCATCCGGGACAGGCAAGACAATGAGCAGTTCTTC
TRBD2	many	TRBJ2-3	TRBV10-3	CAISLTSGRASTDTQYF	TGTGCCATCTCATTGACTAGCGGGAGGGCCAGCACAGATACGCAGTATTTT
-	many	TRBJ2-1	TRBV5-1	CASSFRDGYNEQFF	TGCGCCAGCAGCTTCCGGGACGGATACAATGAGCAGTTCTTC
-	-	TRBJ2-1	TRBV2	CASRTESDEQFF	TGTGCCTCAAGGACAGAATCTGATGAGCAGTTCTTC
TRBD2	many	TRBJ2-7	TRBV28	CASRGTSERGGTYEQYF	TGTGCCAGCAGGGGGACTAGCGAAAGGGGGGGTACCTACGAGCAGTACTTC
-	-	TRBJ2-1	TRBV7-9	CASSLAPGGYNEQFF	TGTGCCAGCAGCTTAGCGCCCGGTGGTTACAATGAGCAGTTCTTC
-	-	TRBJ1-1	TRBV20-1	CSALALYTEAFF	TGCAGTGCGTTAGCGCTGTACACTGAAGCTTTCTTT
TRBD2	-	TRBJ2-5	TRBV20-1	CSAPRTSGRATVETQYF	TGCAGTGCTCCTAGGACTAGCGGGAGGGCAACAGTTGAGACCCAGTACTTC
-	many	TRBJ2-7	TRBV4-1	CASSQESMSSYEQYF	TGCGCCAGCAGCCAAGAGTCTATGAGCTCCTACGAGCAGTACTTC
-	many	TRBJ2-1	TRBV11-3	CASSPGAGSYNEQFF	TGTGCCAGCAGCCCCGGGGCGGGCTCCTACAATGAGCAGTTCTTC
-	many	TRBJ1-1	TRBV20-1	CSARGARGSTEAFF	TGCAGTGCTAGAGGGGCCCGGGGGAGCACTGAAGCTTTCTTT
TRBD2	few	TRBJ2-6	TRBV28	CASSRTSALSSGANVLTF	TGTGCCAGCAGTCGGACTAGCGCGCTGAGCTCTGGGGCCAACGTCCTGACTTTC
-	many	TRBJ2-1	TRBV12-3/TRBV12-4	CASQRARGVYNEQFF	TGTGCCAGTCAAAGAGCTCGGGGAGTGTACAATGAGCAGTTCTTC
TRBD2	-	TRBJ2-7	TRBV7-9	CASSSGRGGNEQYF	TGTGCCAGCAGCTCCGGACGGGGGGGAAACGAGCAGTACTTC
-	many	TRBJ1-5	TRBV20-1	CSAGGDGGLPQHF	TGCAGTGCTGGTGGGGACGGCGGCTTGCCCCAGCATTTT
TRBD1	many	TRBJ2-3	TRBV12-3/TRBV12-4	CASRTQGYTDTQYF	TGTGCCAGCAGAACACAGGGGTACACAGATACGCAGTATTTT
-	few	TRBJ2-2	TRBV7-2	CASSLGLGRGGELFF	TGTGCCAGCAGCTTAGGACTAGGACGAGGCGGGGAGCTGTTTTTT
-	many	TRBJ2-5	TRBV3-1	CASSQSLTRGWTQYF	TGTGCCAGCAGCCAGTCACTGACCAGGGGTTGGACCCAGTACTTC
-	few	TRBJ2-2	TRBV9	CASSVPENTGELFF	TGTGCCAGCAGCGTACCGGAGAACACCGGGGAGCTGTTTTTT
TRBD2	-	TRBJ2-6	TRBV11-2	CASSWDGRGANVLTF	TGTGCCAGCAGCTGGGACGGGAGGGGGGCCAACGTCCTGACTTTC
TRBD2	many	TRBJ2-1	TRBV28	CASSGSGSSYNEQFF	TGTGCCAGCAGCGGTAGCGGGTCTTCCTACAATGAGCAGTTCTTC
TRBD2	many	TRBJ2-7	TRBV20-1	CSARPPTSGTDEQYF	TGCAGTGCTAGACCCCCGACTAGCGGGACCGACGAGCAGTACTTC
TRBD1	few	TRBJ1-6	TRBV27	CASSITGGNSPLHF	TGTGCCAGCAGTATTACAGGGGGGAATTCACCCCTCCACTTT
-	few	TRBJ1-2	TRBV15	CATSRDLGGQGYTF	TGTGCCACCAGCAGAGATCTCGGGGGGCAGGGCTACACCTTC
TRBD1	many	TRBJ2-3	TRBV27	CASTTQLRGRTDTQYF	TGTGCCAGCACCACACAACTAAGGGGGCGCACAGATACGCAGTATTTT
-	-	TRBJ1-2	TRBV20-1	CSARARTDNYGYTF	TGCAGTGCTAGAGCCAGGACAGACAACTATGGCTACACCTTC
-	-	TRBJ2-7	TRBV11-2	CASSFQDQQYF	TGTGCCAGCAGCTTTCAGGATCAGCAGTACTTC
-	-	TRBJ2-4	TRBV20-1	CSAKIPQGWGAKNIQYF	TGCAGTGCTAAAATTCCTCAAGGCTGGGGGGCCAAAAACATTCAGTACTTC
-	many	TRBJ1-1	TRBV30	CAWSVNVDGPEAFF	TGTGCCTGGAGTGTAAATGTGGATGGGCCTGAAGCTTTCTTT
TRBD2	few	TRBJ2-7	TRBV5-6	CASSKGTSGYEQYF	TGTGCCAGCAGCAAAGGGACTAGCGGCTACGAGCAGTACTTC
TRBD1	many	TRBJ2-5	TRBV28	CASSYTGTAQETQYF	TGTGCCAGCAGTTATACCGGGACAGCCCAGGAGACCCAGTACTTC
-	many	TRBJ1-3	TRBV18	CASSPSQGSGNTIYF	TGTGCCAGCTCACCATCACAGGGTTCCGGAAACACCATATATTTT